This TCR beta chain was observed in a study of cytotoxic CD8 clonotypes in ibrutinib-treated CLL. Study findings and constraints: Increased clonality at ibrutinib response gave way to a return toward baseline at progression. At the start, clonality exceeded age-matched healthy donors and followed circulating CD8+ T-cell counts.

Per the germline V gene, CDR1 is LGHNA and CDR2 is YSLEER. V was pared by 1 base and J by 7 bases, with 2 bases between. This CDR3 is 11 amino acids long. Comment on this clone: Its target is not known.

The method was immunoSEQ multiplex PCR; TCRdb's version includes in-frame clones alone and lacks a portion of them. The table shows a few hundred thousand clones, with 80% occurring only once. The V and J genes are TRBV4-3 and TRBJ2-1; D call uncertain. The TCR comes from a human donor with chronic lymphocytic leukemia. The specimen comprised PBMCs, sampled before ibrutinib treatment. The CDR3 spells CASSQGNEQFF. In nucleotides, the CDR3 is TGCGCCAGCAGCCAAGGTAATGAGCAGTTCTTC.